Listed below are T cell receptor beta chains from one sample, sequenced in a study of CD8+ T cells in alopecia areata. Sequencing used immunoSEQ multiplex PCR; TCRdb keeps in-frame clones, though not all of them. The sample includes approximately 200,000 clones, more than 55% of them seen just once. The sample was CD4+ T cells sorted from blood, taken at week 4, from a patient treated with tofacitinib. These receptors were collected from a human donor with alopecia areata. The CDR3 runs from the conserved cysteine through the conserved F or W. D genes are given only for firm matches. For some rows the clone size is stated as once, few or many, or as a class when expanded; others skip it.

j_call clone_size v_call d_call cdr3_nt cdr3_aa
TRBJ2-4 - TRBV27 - TGTGCCAGCAGTTCTCGCGTCGACAGGTGGAAAAACATTCAGTACTTC CASSSRVDRWKNIQYF
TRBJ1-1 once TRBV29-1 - TGCAGCGTTAGAGGGAGCGACACTGAAGCTTTCTTT CSVRGSDTEAFF
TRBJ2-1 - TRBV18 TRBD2 TGTGCCAGCTCACCGTCCCCTAGCGGGAGGCACAATGAGCAGTTCTTC CASSPSPSGRHNEQFF
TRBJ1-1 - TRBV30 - TGTGCCTGGAGTAGAAGAGTGAACACTGAAGCTTTCTTT CAWSRRVNTEAFF
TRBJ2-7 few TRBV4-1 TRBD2 TGCGCCAGCAGCCAAGAAGGACTAGCGATCACCTACGAGCAGTACTTC CASSQEGLAITYEQYF
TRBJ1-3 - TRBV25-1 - TGTGCCAGCAGTGATTATCGCTCTGGAAACACCATATATTTT CASSDYRSGNTIYF
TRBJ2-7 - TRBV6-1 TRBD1 TGTGCCAGCAGTGAATGGGGGACAGGGGTCGGCGAGCAGTACTTC CASSEWGTGVGEQYF
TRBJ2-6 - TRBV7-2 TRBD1 TGTGCCAGTAGGGACAGGGTGGACGGGGCCAACGTCCTGACTTTC CASRDRVDGANVLTF
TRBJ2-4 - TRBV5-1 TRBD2 TGCGCCAGCAGCTTGGAGGCTAGCGGTTCAAAATACTTC CASSLEASGSKYF
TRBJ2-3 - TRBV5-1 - TGCGCCAGCAGCATGAAGGGAACAGATACGCAGTATTTT CASSMKGTDTQYF
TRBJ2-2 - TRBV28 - TGTGCCAGCATGGGGTCGAACACCGGGGAGCTGTTTTTT CASMGSNTGELFF
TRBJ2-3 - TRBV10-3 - TGTGCCATCAGTGAGTCGGTAGATACGCAGTATTTT CAISESVDTQYF
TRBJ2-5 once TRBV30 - TGTGCCTGGAGTGCCCGAGGAGGAGAGACCCAGTACTTC CAWSARGGETQYF
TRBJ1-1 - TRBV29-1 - TGCAGCGGCAGGTCACCCACTGAAGCTTTCTTT CSGRSPTEAFF